This is a list of T cell receptor beta chains from one sample in a study of cytotoxic CD8 clonotypes in ibrutinib-treated CLL. Some clones are missing from TCRdb's copy, which holds only in-frame ones; the method was immunoSEQ multiplex PCR. The top ten hold 25% to 35% of the sample, which has around 140,000 clones, about 80% seen once. Specimen: PBMCs, collected after 12 months of ibrutinib treatment. The receptor source for this set is a human donor with chronic lymphocytic leukemia. Each CDR3 is given with its conserved first and last residue. Each record gives: clone size, D gene, J gene, V gene, CDR3 protein, CDR3 DNA. D genes are given only for firm matches. Part of the rows lack a size; the others show once, few, many or a class for expanded clones.

abundance: NA
d_gene: TRBD1
j_gene: TRBJ1-2
v_gene: TRBV18
CDR3aa: CASSPPGDRVYGYTF
CDR3nt: TGTGCCAGCTCACCGCCTGGGGACAGGGTCTATGGCTACACCTTC

abundance: NA
d_gene: NA
j_gene: TRBJ1-5
v_gene: TRBV27
CDR3aa: CASSFQTNQPQHF
CDR3nt: TGTGCCAGCAGTTTCCAAACCAATCAGCCCCAGCATTTT

abundance: NA
d_gene: TRBD2
j_gene: TRBJ2-3
v_gene: TRBV14
CDR3aa: CASSQRVLAGGADTQYF
CDR3nt: TGTGCCAGCAGCCAACGGGTTCTAGCGGGAGGCGCAGATACGCAGTATTTT

abundance: NA
d_gene: TRBD1
j_gene: TRBJ1-2
v_gene: TRBV14
CDR3aa: CASSQEMAGGYGYTF
CDR3nt: TGTGCCAGCAGCCAAGAAATGGCAGGGGGCTATGGCTACACCTTC

abundance: once
d_gene: NA
j_gene: TRBJ2-5
v_gene: TRBV11-2
CDR3aa: CASSLRATQETQYF
CDR3nt: TGTGCCAGCAGCTTGAGAGCGACTCAAGAGACCCAGTACTTC

abundance: NA
d_gene: NA
j_gene: TRBJ1-4
v_gene: TRBV30
CDR3aa: CAWSVAGYYGKLFF
CDR3nt: TGTGCCTGGAGTGTAGCAGGGTATTACGGAAAACTGTTTTTT

abundance: NA
d_gene: NA
j_gene: TRBJ2-3
v_gene: TRBV11-2
CDR3aa: CASSPRPSSASTDTQYF
CDR3nt: TGTGCCAGCAGCCCCCGTCCCTCTAGCGCATCCACAGATACGCAGTATTTT

abundance: NA
d_gene: NA
j_gene: TRBJ2-7
v_gene: TRBV28
CDR3aa: CASNGFIGNNEQYF
CDR3nt: TGTGCCAGCAATGGGTTTATCGGAAACAACGAGCAGTACTTC

abundance: NA
d_gene: NA
j_gene: TRBJ2-2
v_gene: TRBV28
CDR3aa: CASSLTPATTGELFF
CDR3nt: TGTGCCAGCAGTTTAACCCCCGCTACCACCGGGGAGCTGTTTTTT

abundance: NA
d_gene: TRBD1
j_gene: TRBJ1-1
v_gene: TRBV6-5
CDR3aa: CASSSLGQGHNTEAFF
CDR3nt: TGTGCCAGCAGTTCTTTGGGACAGGGGCATAACACTGAAGCTTTCTTT

abundance: NA
d_gene: TRBD1
j_gene: TRBJ1-2
v_gene: TRBV19
CDR3aa: CASSIGTGVNYGYTF
CDR3nt: TGTGCCAGTAGTATAGGGACAGGTGTTAACTATGGCTACACCTTC

abundance: NA
d_gene: NA
j_gene: TRBJ2-7
v_gene: TRBV21-1
CDR3aa: CASSKFRGTYEQYF
CDR3nt: TGTGCCAGCAGCAAATTCAGGGGGACCTACGAGCAGTACTTC

abundance: NA
d_gene: NA
j_gene: TRBJ2-2
v_gene: TRBV5-1
CDR3aa: CASSLVGWTLNTGELFF
CDR3nt: TGCGCCAGCAGCTTGGTGGGTTGGACCCTGAACACCGGGGAGCTGTTTTTT

abundance: NA
d_gene: NA
j_gene: TRBJ1-1
v_gene: TRBV18
CDR3aa: CASSPDGGGITEAFF
CDR3nt: TGTGCCAGCTCACCCGATGGGGGGGGTATAACTGAAGCTTTCTTT

abundance: NA
d_gene: TRBD1
j_gene: TRBJ1-3
v_gene: TRBV19
CDR3aa: CASRSRTGILSGNTIYF
CDR3nt: TGTGCCAGTAGATCTAGGACAGGGATCCTCTCTGGAAACACCATATATTTT

abundance: NA
d_gene: NA
j_gene: TRBJ1-5
v_gene: TRBV19
CDR3aa: CASSIDLILRGGQPQHF
CDR3nt: TGTGCCAGTAGTATAGATCTGATTTTAAGGGGAGGTCAGCCCCAGCATTTT

abundance: NA
d_gene: NA
j_gene: TRBJ1-3
v_gene: TRBV5-1
CDR3aa: CASSFSGENTIYF
CDR3nt: TGCGCCAGCAGCTTCAGTGGAGAAAACACCATATATTTT

abundance: NA
d_gene: TRBD2
j_gene: TRBJ2-2
v_gene: TRBV7-8
CDR3aa: CASSLLSSGSRELFF
CDR3nt: TGTGCCAGCAGCTTATTGTCTAGCGGGAGCCGGGAGCTGTTTTTT

abundance: NA
d_gene: NA
j_gene: TRBJ1-3
v_gene: TRBV28
CDR3aa: CASSPRFSGNTIYF
CDR3nt: TGTGCCAGCAGTCCCCGGTTCTCTGGAAACACCATATATTTT

abundance: NA
d_gene: TRBD2
j_gene: TRBJ2-3
v_gene: TRBV5-1
CDR3aa: CASSSGLSSDTQYF
CDR3nt: TGCGCCAGCAGCTCGGGACTATCCTCTGATACGCAGTATTTT